The clone carrying this T cell receptor (beta chain) was observed at least ten times. Its target is unknown. The data are from a study of CD8 T cells in ankylosing spondylitis. CDR1 SGHAT and CDR2 FQNNGV come from the germline V gene. V dropped 4 bases and J dropped 4 bases, with 9 bases sitting between them. There are 13 residues in the CDR3. MiXCR was run by TCRdb on the 5' RACE reads, yielding one entry per CDR3 protein. The table has fewer than 180,000 distinct CDR3 sequences, 44% seen once. Study-wide results and caveats: Certain motif variants had earlier appeared in reactive arthritis synovial fluid and blood. Characteristic of ankylosing spondylitis blood, it appeared, was a TCR beta motif comprising fewer than 10 highly homologous variants.

Sequencing used synovial fluid, either unsorted or a sorted T cell fraction (not recorded which). The chain employs TRBV11-2 and TRBJ2-3; D gene unclear. The source of this sequence is a male donor with ankylosing spondylitis. The CDR3 DNA is TGTGCCAGCAGCTGGACCCTGCCAGATACGCAGTATTTT. This translates into CASSWTLPDTQYF.